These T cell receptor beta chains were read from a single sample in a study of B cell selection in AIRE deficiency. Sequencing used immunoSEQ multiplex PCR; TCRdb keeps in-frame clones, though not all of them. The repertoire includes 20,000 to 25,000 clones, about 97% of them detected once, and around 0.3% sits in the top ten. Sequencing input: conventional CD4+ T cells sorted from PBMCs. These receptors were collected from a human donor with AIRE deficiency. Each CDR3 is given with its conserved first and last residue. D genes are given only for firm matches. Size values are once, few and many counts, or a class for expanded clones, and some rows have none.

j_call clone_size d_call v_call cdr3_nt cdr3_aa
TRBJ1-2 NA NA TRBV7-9 TGTGCCAGCAGCCCAGTGGGGTGGAGATATGGCTACACCTTC CASSPVGWRYGYTF
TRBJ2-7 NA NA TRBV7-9 TGTGCCAGCAGCTTAGTAGGAGGGAACACACGCTACGAGCAGTACTTC CASSLVGGNTRYEQYF
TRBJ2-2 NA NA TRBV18 TGTGCCAGCTCACGTGGGGGTGACACCGGGGAGCTGTTTTTT CASSRGGDTGELFF
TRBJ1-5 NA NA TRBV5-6 TGTGCCAGCAGCTTGGGGGGGCGGAACAATCAGCCCCAGCATTTT CASSLGGRNNQPQHF
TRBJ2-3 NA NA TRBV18 TGTGCCAGCTCACGGACAGGCACAGATACGCAGTATTTT CASSRTGTDTQYF
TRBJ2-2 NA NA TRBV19 TGTGCCAGTAGTTTCGAGGGTCCCACCGGGGAGCTGTTTTTT CASSFEGPTGELFF
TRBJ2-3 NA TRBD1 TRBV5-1 TGCGCCAGCAGCTTGGCCACAGGGGGATTGGGCACAGATACGCAGTATTTT CASSLATGGLGTDTQYF
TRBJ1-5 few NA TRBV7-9 TGTGCCAGCAGCTTAGAGTGGGGGAGCAATCAGCCCCAGCATTTT CASSLEWGSNQPQHF
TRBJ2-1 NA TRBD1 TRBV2 TGTGCCAGCAGTTGGGACAGGGCGAATGAGCAGTTCTTC CASSWDRANEQFF
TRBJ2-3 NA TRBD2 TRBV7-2 TGTGCCAGCAGCCCTAACCAGGGACTAGCGGGGAGGGGTACGCAGTATTTT CASSPNQGLAGRGTQYF
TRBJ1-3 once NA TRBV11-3 TGTGCCAGCAGCTTAGAGGCGGGGTCTGGTTCTGGAAACACCATATATTTT CASSLEAGSGSGNTIYF
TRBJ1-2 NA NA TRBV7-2 TGTGCCAGCAGGATTTGGGGTGAAACGATGGGTGGCTACACCTTC CASRIWGETMGGYTF
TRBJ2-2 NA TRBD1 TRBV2 TGTGCCAGCAGTCGACAGGGGGCACGCACCGGGGAGCTGTTTTTT CASSRQGARTGELFF
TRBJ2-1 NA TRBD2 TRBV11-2 TGTGCCAGCAGCCTTACTAGCGGGAGGTACGATGAGCAGTTCTTC CASSLTSGRYDEQFF
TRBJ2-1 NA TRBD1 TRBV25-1 TGTGCCAGCGGACAGGGGTCCTACAATGAGCAGTTCTTC CASGQGSYNEQFF
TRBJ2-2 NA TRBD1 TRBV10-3 TGTGCCATCAACGGCAGGGGGAGCACCGGGGAGCTGTTTTTT CAINGRGSTGELFF
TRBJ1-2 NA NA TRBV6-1 TGTGCCAGCAATCCTTCCGCGCCTCCACCCTCTTTC CASNPSAPPPSF
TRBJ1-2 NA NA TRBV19 TGTGCCAGTAGAACGGCAGGGCGTAACTATGGCTACACCTTC CASRTAGRNYGYTF
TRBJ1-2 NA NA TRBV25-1 TGTGCCAGCAGTGAAAGCGGCAGGTTCTTGTCTGGCTACACCTTC CASSESGRFLSGYTF
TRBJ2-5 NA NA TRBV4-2 TGTGCCAGCAGCCAAGGGGGGGAACCCAGACAAGAGACCCAGTACTTC CASSQGGEPRQETQYF
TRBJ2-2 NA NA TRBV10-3 TGTGCCATCAGTGCCAGGACAGCTACCGGGGAGCTGTTTTTT CAISARTATGELFF
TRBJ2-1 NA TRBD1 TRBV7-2 TGTGCCAGCAGCTTAGGACAGGGGGGATACAATGAGCAGTTCTTC CASSLGQGGYNEQFF
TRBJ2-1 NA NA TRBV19 TGTGCCAGTAGTGCCCTCCGTTGGGTCAATGAGCAGTTCTTC CASSALRWVNEQFF
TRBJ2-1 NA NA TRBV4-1 TGCGCCAGCAGCCAAGGGTTTACCGGCAGAGATGAGCAGTTCTTC CASSQGFTGRDEQFF
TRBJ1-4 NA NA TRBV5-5 TGTGCCAGCAGCTCATGGACTATAGAAAAACTGTTTTTT CASSSWTIEKLFF
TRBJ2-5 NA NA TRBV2 TGTGCCAGCAGCCGACAGGGAGGGCAAGAGACCCAGTACTTC CASSRQGGQETQYF
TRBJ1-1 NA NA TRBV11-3 TGTGCCAGCAGCTTAGACGCCAGGGTTCGGAGGACTGAAGCTTTCTTT CASSLDARVRRTEAFF
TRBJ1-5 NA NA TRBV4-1 TGCGCCAGCAGCCAGAGGGACGGCTACAATCAGCCCCAGCATTTT CASSQRDGYNQPQHF
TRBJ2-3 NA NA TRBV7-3 TGTGCCAGCAGCTTAACTCGGGGGGCTGCAGATACGCAGTATTTT CASSLTRGAADTQYF
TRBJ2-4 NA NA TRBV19 TGTGCCAGTAGTATCGTCCCCCGGCGTATTCAGTACTTC CASSIVPRRIQYF
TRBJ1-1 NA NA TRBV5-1 TGCGCCAGCAGCCAAAACCAGGGGTCCACTGAAGCTTTCTTT CASSQNQGSTEAFF
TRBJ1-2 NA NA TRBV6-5 TGTGCCAGCAGTGGGCGTAACTATGGCTACACCTTC CASSGRNYGYTF
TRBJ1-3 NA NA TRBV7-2 TGTGCCAGCAGCGAGGTGCCTGGAAACACCATATATTTT CASSEVPGNTIYF
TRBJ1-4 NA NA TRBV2 TGTGCCAGCAGTGTGGTAGGGGATGGTGAAAAACTGTTTTTT CASSVVGDGEKLFF
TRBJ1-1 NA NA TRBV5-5 TGTGCCAGCAGCTTGGCCGGACCCACGCGGTTT CASSLAGPTRF
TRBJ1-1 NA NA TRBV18 TGTGCCAGCTCACTCCCGCCGAGTACCCCCACTGAAGCTTTCTTT CASSLPPSTPTEAFF
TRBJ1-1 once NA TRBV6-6 TGTGCCAGCAGTTACTCAGGAGGGGCCCTGATAGCTTTCTTT CASSYSGGALIAFF
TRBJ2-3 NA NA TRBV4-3 TGCGCCAGCAGCCAAGATAGGACCCGGGGAGCCCTAGATACGCAGTATTTT CASSQDRTRGALDTQYF
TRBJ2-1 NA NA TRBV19 TGTGCCAGTAGTATCTCAGACGCCTCCTACAATGAGCAGTTCTTC CASSISDASYNEQFF
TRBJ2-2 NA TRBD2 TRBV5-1 TGCGCCAGCAGCTTGAGCGGGGCTAACACCGGGGAGCTGTTTTTT CASSLSGANTGELFF
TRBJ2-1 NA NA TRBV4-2 TGTGCCAGCAGCCCTAGTCTCGCGGCCACGGCCAATGAGCAGTTCTTC CASSPSLAATANEQFF
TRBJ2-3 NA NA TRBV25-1 TGTGCCAGCGGGGGGCACAATCGTCCCACAGATACGCAGTATTTT CASGGHNRPTDTQYF
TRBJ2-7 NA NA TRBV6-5 TGTGCCAGCAGTTACGGGATATCCTACGAGCAGTACTTC CASSYGISYEQYF
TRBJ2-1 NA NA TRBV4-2 TGTGCCAGCAGCCCTCGAGTGTCCGGAGGGTACAATGAGCAGTTCTTC CASSPRVSGGYNEQFF
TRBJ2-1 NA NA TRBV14 TGTGCCAGCAGCCAAGTTTTGGGGGCCAATGAGCAGTTCTTC CASSQVLGANEQFF
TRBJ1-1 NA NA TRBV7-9 TGTGCCAGCAGCTCCAACCCTGTAACTGAAGCTTTCTTT CASSSNPVTEAFF
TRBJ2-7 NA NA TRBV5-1 TGCGCCAGCAGCCCATACAGCGGCTACGAGCAGTACTTC CASSPYSGYEQYF
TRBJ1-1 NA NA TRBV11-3 TGTGCCAGCAGCTTAGAGGGAGATTGGACTGAAGCTTTCTTT CASSLEGDWTEAFF
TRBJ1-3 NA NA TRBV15 TGTGCCAGCCAAGAGGGCTCTGGAAACACCATATATTTT CASQEGSGNTIYF
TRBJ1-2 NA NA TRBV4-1 TGCGCCAGCAGCCAAGGAAGGATAGGATACTATGGCTACACCTTC CASSQGRIGYYGYTF
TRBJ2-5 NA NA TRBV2 TGTGCCAGCAGTGCGGCTGAGACCCAGTACTTC CASSAAETQYF
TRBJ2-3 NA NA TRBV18 TGTGCCAGCTCCCCGGGAGCGGGCATTAGCACAGATACGCAGTATTTT CASSPGAGISTDTQYF
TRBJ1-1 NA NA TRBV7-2 TGTGCCAGCAGCAACCGGGTAGGGAACACTGAAGCTTTCTTT CASSNRVGNTEAFF
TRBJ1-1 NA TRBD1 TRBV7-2 TGTGCCAGCAGCACCCGGCGGACAGGATTGAACACTGAAGCTTTCTTT CASSTRRTGLNTEAFF
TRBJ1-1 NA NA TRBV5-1 TGCGCCAGCAGCTTGGTGTTGGACAGCAACACTGAAGCTTTCTTT CASSLVLDSNTEAFF
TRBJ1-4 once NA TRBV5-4 TGTGCCAGCGGCCAGGGACCCCTTATGGATGAAAAACTGTTTTTT CASGQGPLMDEKLFF
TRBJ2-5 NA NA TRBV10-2 TGCGCCAGCAGTGAGGGCTTCCAAGAGACCCAGTACTTC CASSEGFQETQYF
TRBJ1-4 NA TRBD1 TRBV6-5 TGTGCCAGCAGTTCCGGACAGGGGAGAGCTAATGAAAAACTGTTTTTT CASSSGQGRANEKLFF
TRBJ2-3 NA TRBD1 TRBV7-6 TGTGCCAGCAGCTTAACGGGACAGGGAGGGAATACGCAGTATTTT CASSLTGQGGNTQYF